These 14 T cell receptor beta chains were sequenced from one sample in a study of Graves' ophthalmopathy and Graves' hyperthyroidism. TCR beta CDR3 regions were amplified from RNA transcripts. The workflow started with a first-round RT-PCR run with HTBI primers and then moved on to a second-round multiplex PCR. MiXCR, applied by TCRdb to the multiplex PCR reads, yields one record per CDR3 protein. The sample comprises hundreds of thousands of distinct CDR3 sequences, 22% of which are singletons, and more than 5.5% rests with the top ten. The material sequenced was peripheral blood. These receptors were taken from a woman aged 18 to 35 with stable Graves' hyperthyroidism. Some clones in this sample may be carry-over from other donors' samples.

The chain is built from TRBV28 and TRBJ1-6; D not certain. Trimming pared 4 bases from V and 6 bases from J, leaving 10 bases between. From germline, CDR1 is MDHEN and CDR2 SYDVKM. The CDR3 covers 14 residues. The CDR3 DNA is TGTGCCAGCAGTTCGCGGGTTTTTAATTCACCCCTCCACTTT. Its protein product is CASSSRVFNSPLHF.

There are many counts of this clonotype. In nucleotides, the CDR3 is TGTGCCAGCAGTTTATCCCTCTCGACCTACGAGCAGTACTTC. Translated, it gives CASSLSLSTYEQYF. The J gene is TRBJ2-7, the V gene TRBV28; D is unresolved. This CDR3 comprises 14 residues. Trimming took 1 base from V and 2 from J, leaving 9 bases between them. CDR1 MDHEN and CDR2 SYDVKM come from the germline V gene.

This clonotype was observed many times. The V call is TRBV5-1, the J call TRBJ2-6; no firm D call. Germline V gene data show CDR1 as SGHRS and CDR2 as YFSETQ. The V gene lost 2 bases and the J gene lost 0 bases, with 9 bases spanning the gap. This CDR3 comprises 16 residues. CDR3 DNA: TGCGCCAGCAGCTTTAGACGGAGCTCTGGGGCCAACGTCCTGACTTTC. Its protein product is CASSFRRSSGANVLTF.

The V call is TRBV5-1, the J call TRBJ2-4; 7 bases are shared with TRBD1. Trimming took 2 bases from V and 8 from J; bases not matched to a gene: 7. The CDR3 length is 14 residues. In germline, CDR1 is SGHRS, CDR2 YFSETQ. CDR3 sequence reads: CASSLGQAVDIQYF. In DNA form, the CDR3 reads TGCGCCAGCAGCTTAGGACAGGCGGTGGACATTCAGTACTTC. The full variable domain, completed using reference TRBV5-1 and TRBJ2-4, is KAGVTQTPRYLIKTRGQQVTLSCSPISGHRSVSWYQQTPGQGLQFLFEYFSETQRNKGNFPGRFSGRQFSNSRSEMNVSTLELGDSALYLCASSLGQAVDIQYFGAGTRLSVL.

This clonotype was detected many times. This chain uses TRBV6-1 with TRBJ1-3, with D unresolved. CDR1 and CDR2 from the germline V gene are MNHNS and SASEGT. The CDR3 consists of 17 residues. V lost 2 bases to trimming and J lost 0 bases, with 14 bases between them. The CDR3 DNA reads TGTGCCAGCAGTGAAAAAAGACACTCGAGCTCTGGAAACACCATATATTTT. Amino acids: CASSEKRHSSSGNTIYF.

A word on this clonotype: A much more abundant neighbour one base away suggests this may be a read error. The chain's CDR3 is CASIPGVIRNQPQHF. CDR3 coding DNA: TGTGCCAGCATTCCAGGGGTAATTCGCAATCAGCCCCAGCATTTT. The J gene is TRBJ1-5, the V gene TRBV12-3 or TRBV12-4, with D possibly TRBD1 on 6 matching bases. The CDR3 is made up of 15 amino acids. Deletions cut 7 bases from V and 2 bases from J, with 15 bases between.

This chain links TRBV6-1 with TRBJ1-2; 9 bases line up with TRBD1. The J segment lost 8 bases and the V segment lost 5 bases, leaving 9 bases of the junction unmatched. The CDR3 has 14 residues. Germline-derived CDR1 and CDR2 are MNHNS and SASEGT. The CDR3 region is CASSRLTGGYGYTF. The DNA for the CDR3 is TGTGCCAGCAGTAGGTTGACAGGGGGATACGGCTACACCTTC.

At least ten counts were recorded for this clonotype. The chain combines TRBV6-2 or TRBV6-3 with TRBJ1-2, with D maybe TRBD1 (5 bases). Germline V gives CDR1 MNHEY, CDR2 SVGEGT. The germline V and J ends were trimmed by 7 bases and 0 bases, with 9 bases remaining between them. The CDR3 runs 13 residues. The DNA for the CDR3 is TGTGCCAGCACCAAACAGGCTAACTATGGCTACACCTTC. Protein sequence: CASTKQANYGYTF.

In its sample, this clonotype was seen many times. The rearrangement joins TRBV3-1 to TRBJ1-6; tentatively, D is TRBD1 (5 bases). V lost 0 bases and J lost 10, with 16 bases in between. The CDR3 is made up of 16 amino acids. The germline V gene encodes CDR1 LGHDT and CDR2 YNNKEL (reference sequence). The DNA for the CDR3 is TGTGCCAGCAGCCAAGATAGCGTGGGGCCCGCCTCACCCCTCCACTTT. It yields the protein CASSQDSVGPASPLHF. The entire variable domain, with the rest obtained from reference TRBV3-1 and TRBJ1-6, is as follows: DTAVSQTPKYLVTQMGNDKSIKCEQNLGHDTMYWYKQDSKKFLKIMFSYNNKELIINETVPNRFSPKSPDKAHLNLHINSLELGDSAVYFCASSQDSVGPASPLHFGNGTRLTVT.

The V call is TRBV20-1, the J call TRBJ1-1, with D perhaps TRBD1 (5 bases). V was pared by 3 bases and J by 4 bases, with 15 bases between. CDR3 length: 14 residues. Per the germline V gene, CDR1 is DFQATT and CDR2 is SNEGSKA (reference sequence). CDR3 region: CSARDGTYGTEAFF. The CDR3 DNA is TGCAGTGCTAGGGACGGGACGTATGGCACTGAAGCTTTCTTT.

This clonotype came up many times. CDR3 residues: CASSQDRGTGEQYF. CDR3 DNA sequence: TGCGCCAGCAGCCAAGATCGGGGAACCGGCGAGCAGTACTTC. The V gene is TRBV4-3, the J gene TRBJ2-7; TRBD2 is a possible D gene (5 bases). The germline V gene has CDR1 LGHNA and CDR2 YSLEER. Trimming removed 0 bases from V and 6 bases from J, with 12 bases in between. The CDR3 contains 14 residues.

In this sample, this clonotype turned up many times. The V call is TRBV20-1, the J call TRBJ2-7; D is perhaps TRBD1 (6 bases). Between the trimmed V and J ends, which lost 7 bases and 0 bases, there was a span of 13 bases. Germline V gene data show CDR1 as DFQATT and CDR2 as SNEGSKA (reference sequence). There are 13 residues in the CDR3. CDR3 sequence (DNA): TGCAGTGTTACGGACAGAGCCTCCTACGAGCAGTACTTC. It codes for CSVTDRASYEQYF.

In this sample, this clonotype turned up a few times. This chain links TRBV20-1 with TRBJ2-4; TRBD1 might be the D (5 bases). Germline V gene lookup returns CDR1 DFQATT and CDR2 SNEGSKA (reference sequence). The V end was cut by 3 bases, the J end by 6 bases, with 15 bases between. The CDR3 is 14 residues long. CDR3 residues: CSARGQGVRNIQYF. In nucleotides, the CDR3 is TGCAGTGCTAGGGGCCAAGGGGTGAGAAACATTCAGTACTTC.

This clonotype was detected many times. The rearrangement uses TRBV6-5 and TRBJ2-7; 7 nucleotides line up with TRBD1. Germline values: CDR1 MNHEY, CDR2 SVGAGI. The CDR3 is made up of 14 amino acids. The V gene end was trimmed by 3 bases and the J gene end by 5 bases; junction bases not matched to a gene: 7. The chain's CDR3 is CASSYLTGSNEQYF. CDR3 DNA: TGTGCCAGCAGTTATCTGACAGGGTCCAACGAGCAGTACTTC.